Listed below are T cell receptor beta chains from one sample, sequenced in a study of blood T cell repertoires in COVID-19. Repertoires were generated with immunoSEQ multiplex PCR, while TCRdb's copy carries only in-frame clones and drops some. The sample records around 330,000 clones, around 90% being singletons. Sequenced input: PBMCs or T cells enriched from blood (not recorded which). Receptors were obtained from a man aged 55 to 70 who had recovered from COVID-19. Both conserved end residues are part of each CDR3. A D gene is named only where the DNA matches it firmly. A row's size may be missing; if present it is once, few, many or a size class.

V,D,size,J,DNA,CDR3
TRBV5-1,TRBD2,NA,TRBJ2-3,TGCGCCAGCCGTACCGGGGGGGTAGCGGAGTATCCAGATACGCAGTATTTT,CASRTGGVAEYPDTQYF
TRBV7-9,NA,NA,TRBJ2-5,TGTGCCAGCAGCCGGGGGGCGGCAGAGACCCAGTACTTC,CASSRGAAETQYF
TRBV28,TRBD1,NA,TRBJ1-5,TGTGCCACCCTAGACGGGACAGTATATAGCAATCAGCCCCAGCATTTT,CATLDGTVYSNQPQHF
TRBV5-4,NA,few,TRBJ1-1,TGTGCCAGCAGCTTGGGTATCGGAGTATTGAACACTGAAGCTTTCTTT,CASSLGIGVLNTEAFF
TRBV28,NA,NA,TRBJ2-2,TGTGCCACCCTCCCTGGGACAATGAACACCGGGGAGCTGTTTTTT,CATLPGTMNTGELFF
TRBV12-3/TRBV12-4,TRBD2,once,TRBJ2-1,TGTGCCAGCGGACTAGCGGGACGGGAGTTCTTC,CASGLAGREFF
TRBV5-4,NA,NA,TRBJ2-5,TGTGCCAGCAGCTTGGCCCCGCCTAAAGAGACCCAGTACTTC,CASSLAPPKETQYF
TRBV5-4,TRBD1,once,TRBJ2-1,TGTGCCAGCAGCAGGGGGGACAGGGGCTACAATGAGCAGTTCTTC,CASSRGDRGYNEQFF
TRBV4-2,NA,NA,TRBJ2-1,TGTGCCAGCAGCCAGAGAGGCCGCAATGAGCAGTTCTTC,CASSQRGRNEQFF
TRBV29-1,TRBD1,once,TRBJ1-1,TGCAGCGTTGAGAGACTGGCAGGGGGCCGTGAAGCTTTCTTT,CSVERLAGGREAFF
TRBV28,TRBD1,NA,TRBJ2-2,TGTGCCAGCGGACTGACAGGGCCCACCGGGGAGCTGTTTTTT,CASGLTGPTGELFF
TRBV7-2,NA,NA,TRBJ1-4,TGTGCCAGCAGCTTAGAGGGGTCTAATGAAAAACTGTTTTTT,CASSLEGSNEKLFF
TRBV7-9,NA,NA,TRBJ1-1,TGTGCCAGCAGCCTAATAGGGGACACTGAAGCTTTCTTT,CASSLIGDTEAFF
TRBV29-1,NA,NA,TRBJ2-1,TGCAGCGTTGAAGTAGGAGGACGGAGAGAGCAGTTCTTC,CSVEVGGRREQFF
TRBV6-5,NA,NA,TRBJ1-3,TGTGCCAGCAGTCGAAACAGGGCGTCTGGAAACACCATATATTTT,CASSRNRASGNTIYF
TRBV19,NA,NA,TRBJ1-3,TGTGCCAGTAGTACCCCGGACAGCTACACCATATATTTT,CASSTPDSYTIYF
TRBV4-1,TRBD1,few,TRBJ2-1,TGCGCCAGCAGCCAGCCGGGACAGGGCTACAATGAGCAGTTCTTC,CASSQPGQGYNEQFF
TRBV18,NA,few,TRBJ2-1,TGTGCCAGCTCACCACCCTCTGGACAGACCTCCTACAATGAGCAGTTCTTC,CASSPPSGQTSYNEQFF